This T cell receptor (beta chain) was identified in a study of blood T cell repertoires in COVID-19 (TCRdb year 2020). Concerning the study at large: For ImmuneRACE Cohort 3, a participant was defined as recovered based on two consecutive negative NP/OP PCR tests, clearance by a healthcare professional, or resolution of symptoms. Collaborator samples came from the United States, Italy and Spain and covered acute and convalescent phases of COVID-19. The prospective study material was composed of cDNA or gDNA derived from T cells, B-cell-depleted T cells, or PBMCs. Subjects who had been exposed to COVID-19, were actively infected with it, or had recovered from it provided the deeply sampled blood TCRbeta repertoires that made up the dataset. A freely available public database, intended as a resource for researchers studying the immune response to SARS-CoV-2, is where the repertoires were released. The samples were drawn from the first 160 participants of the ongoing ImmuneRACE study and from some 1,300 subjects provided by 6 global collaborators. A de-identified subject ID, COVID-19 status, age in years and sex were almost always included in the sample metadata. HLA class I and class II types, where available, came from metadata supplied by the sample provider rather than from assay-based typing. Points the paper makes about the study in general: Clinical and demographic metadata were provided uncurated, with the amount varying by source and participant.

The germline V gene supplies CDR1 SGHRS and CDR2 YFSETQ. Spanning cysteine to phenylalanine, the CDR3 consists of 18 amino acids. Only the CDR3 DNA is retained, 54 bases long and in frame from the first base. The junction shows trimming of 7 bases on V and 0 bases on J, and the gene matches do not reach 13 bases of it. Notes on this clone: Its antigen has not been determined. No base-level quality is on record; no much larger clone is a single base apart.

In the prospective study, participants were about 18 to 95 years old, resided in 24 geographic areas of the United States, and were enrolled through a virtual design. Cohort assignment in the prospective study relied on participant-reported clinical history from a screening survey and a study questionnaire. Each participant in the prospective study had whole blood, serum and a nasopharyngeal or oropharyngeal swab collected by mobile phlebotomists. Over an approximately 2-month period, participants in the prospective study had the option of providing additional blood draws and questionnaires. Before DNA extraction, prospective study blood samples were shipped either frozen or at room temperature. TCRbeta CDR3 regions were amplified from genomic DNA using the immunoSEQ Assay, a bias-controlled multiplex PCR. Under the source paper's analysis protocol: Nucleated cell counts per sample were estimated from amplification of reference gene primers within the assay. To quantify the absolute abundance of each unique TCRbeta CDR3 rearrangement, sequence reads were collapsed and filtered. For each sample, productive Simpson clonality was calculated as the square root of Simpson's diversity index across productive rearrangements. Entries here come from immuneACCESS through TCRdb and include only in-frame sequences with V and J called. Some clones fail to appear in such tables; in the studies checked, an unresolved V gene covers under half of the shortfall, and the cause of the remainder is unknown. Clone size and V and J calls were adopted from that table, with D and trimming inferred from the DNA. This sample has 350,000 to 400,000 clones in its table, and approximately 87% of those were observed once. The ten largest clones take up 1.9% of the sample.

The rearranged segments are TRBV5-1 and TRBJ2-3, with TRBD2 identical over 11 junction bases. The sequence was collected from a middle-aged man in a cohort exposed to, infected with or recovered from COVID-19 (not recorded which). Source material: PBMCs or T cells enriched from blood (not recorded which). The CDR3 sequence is CASYSGTSGIPSTDTQYF. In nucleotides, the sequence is TGCGCCAGCTACTCCGGGACTAGCGGAATACCTAGCACAGATACGCAGTATTTT.